Each of the 3 T cell receptor beta chains below was sequenced from the same sample in a study of cytomegalovirus exposure and HLA in healthy donors. PCR amplification relied on 60 Vbeta primers (plus 13 Jbeta primers). Using immunoSEQ multiplex PCR, the repertoire was profiled, and TCRdb retains in-frame clones only, with some absent. The repertoire holds fewer than 200,000 clones, with about 80% as singletons. Sequencing was done on a sample of PBMCs. The receptors stem from a girl under 18 in good health and CMV-seropositive.

The V gene is TRBV7-3, the J gene TRBJ2-3; 11 nucleotides line up with TRBD2. Germline CDR1 and CDR2: SGHTA and FQGTGA. The V segment lost 5 bases and the J segment 4 bases; nucleotides outside the gene matches: 2. The CDR3 runs to 14 residues. In nucleotides, the CDR3 is TGTGCCAGCAGCATACTAGCGGGAGCAGATACGCAGTATTTT. It translates to CASSILAGADTQYF.

The gene calls are TRBV11-2 and TRBJ2-7; a weak D match, TRBD1 (6 bases). The CDR3 spans 15 residues. V was pared by 5 bases and J by 3 bases, with 17 bases between. CDR1 SGHAT and CDR2 FQNNGV come from the germline V gene. The DNA of the CDR3 is TGTGCCAGCAGCCACTTACAGGGACGCGGCTACGAGCAGTACTTC. It specifies CASSHLQGRGYEQYF.

The J gene is TRBJ2-7, the V gene TRBV19; 11 nucleotides align to TRBD1. CDR3 length equals 16 residues. The germline CDR1 and CDR2 sequences are LNHDA and SQIVND (reference sequence). The J segment lost 0 bases and the V segment lost 10 bases, leaving 11 bases of the junction unmatched. CDR3 protein: CATGDRGVGSSYEQYF. The CDR3 DNA is TGTGCCACCGGGGACAGGGGGGTTGGAAGCTCCTACGAGCAGTACTTC.